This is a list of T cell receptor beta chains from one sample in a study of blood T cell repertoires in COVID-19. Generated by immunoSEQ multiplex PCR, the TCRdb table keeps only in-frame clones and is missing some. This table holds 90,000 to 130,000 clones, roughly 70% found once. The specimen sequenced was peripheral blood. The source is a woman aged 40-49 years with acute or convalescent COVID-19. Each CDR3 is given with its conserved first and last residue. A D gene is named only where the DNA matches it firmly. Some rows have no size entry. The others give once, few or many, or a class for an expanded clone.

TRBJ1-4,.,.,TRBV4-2,TGTGCCAGCAGCCATGGGGACACAACTAATGAAAAACTGTTTTTT,CASSHGDTTNEKLFF
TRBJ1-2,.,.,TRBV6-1,TGTGCCAGCAGTGAACGACAGAACTATGGCTACACCTTC,CASSERQNYGYTF
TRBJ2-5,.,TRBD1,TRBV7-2,TGTGCCAGCAGCCCCCGCCCCGGACAGGGGGAAGAGACCCAGTACTTC,CASSPRPGQGEETQYF
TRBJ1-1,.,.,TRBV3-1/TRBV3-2,TGTGCCAGCAGTTTTATGACAGGGAACACTGAAGCTTTCTTT,CASSFMTGNTEAFF
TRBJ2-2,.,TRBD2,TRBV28,TGTGCCAGCAAGAGCGGGGGCTCGAACACCGGGGAGCTGTTTTTT,CASKSGGSNTGELFF
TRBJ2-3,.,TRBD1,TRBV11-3,TGTGCCAGCAGCACGGGGACAGGGAGTAGCACAGATACGCAGTATTTT,CASSTGTGSSTDTQYF
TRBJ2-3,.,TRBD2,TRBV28,TGTGCCAGCAGGGTTGGGCTAGCGGGTGATACGCAGTATTTT,CASRVGLAGDTQYF
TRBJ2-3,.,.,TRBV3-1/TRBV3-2,TGTGCCAGCACTTCAGGGGAGGATACGCAGTATTTT,CASTSGEDTQYF
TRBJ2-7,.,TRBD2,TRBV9,TGTGCCAGCAGCCCGCGTCTAGCGGGCTACGAGCAGTACTTC,CASSPRLAGYEQYF
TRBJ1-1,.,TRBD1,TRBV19,TGTGCCAGTAGTAAGGGGACAGGACAAACGAACACTGAAGCTTTCTTT,CASSKGTGQTNTEAFF
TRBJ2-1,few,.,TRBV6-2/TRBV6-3,TGTGCCAGCAGTACACCGGAAAGGCTTACAGTTGAGCAGTTCTTC,CASSTPERLTVEQFF
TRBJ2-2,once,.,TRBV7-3,TGTGCCAGCGGTGGTAGCCGGACCGGGGAGCTGTTTTTT,CASGGSRTGELFF
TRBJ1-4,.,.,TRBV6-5,TGTGCCAGCAGTTACTCGACCTGGGAGGAAAAACTGTTTTTT,CASSYSTWEEKLFF
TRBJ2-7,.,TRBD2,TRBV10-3,TGTGCCTCAAAACTAGCGGGGGGATACGAGCAGTACTTC,CASKLAGGYEQYF
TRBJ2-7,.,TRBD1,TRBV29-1,TGCAGCGTGACTGGGACAGGGATTACCTACGAGCAGTACTTC,CSVTGTGITYEQYF
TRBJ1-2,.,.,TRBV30,TGTGCCTGGAGCCAACGCAGGGCAGCCGACTTCCTAGGTGGCTACACCTTC,CAWSQRRAADFLGGYTF
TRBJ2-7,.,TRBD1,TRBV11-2,TGTGCCAGCAGCTTAGATAAAGGGGGCATCAACGAGCAGTACTTC,CASSLDKGGINEQYF
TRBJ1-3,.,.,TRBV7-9,TGTGCCAGCAGCTACCTCTTGGGCGACACCATATATTTT,CASSYLLGDTIYF
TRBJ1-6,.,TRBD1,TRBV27,TGTGCCAGCAGTTTGGGGACAGGCTTTTCACCCCTCCACTTT,CASSLGTGFSPLHF
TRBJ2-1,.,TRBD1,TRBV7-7,TGTGCCAGCAGCCGTAGACTCGGACAGGGGGCCGATGAGCAGTTCTTC,CASSRRLGQGADEQFF
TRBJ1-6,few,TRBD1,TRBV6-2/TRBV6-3,TGTGCCAGCAGTTACCGCCCACGGACAGGCGGTTCACCCCTCCACTTT,CASSYRPRTGGSPLHF
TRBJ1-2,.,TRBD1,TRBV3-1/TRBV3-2,TGTGCCAGCAGCCATGCAGCTGGGGACAGGGGTCACACCTTC,CASSHAAGDRGHTF
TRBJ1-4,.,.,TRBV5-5,TGTGCCAGCAGGTTTGGAGGGACAACTAATGAAAAACTGTTTTTT,CASRFGGTTNEKLFF
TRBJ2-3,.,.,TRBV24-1,TGTGCCACCAGTGTTGGAGGGTCACGCACAGATACGCAGTATTTT,CATSVGGSRTDTQYF
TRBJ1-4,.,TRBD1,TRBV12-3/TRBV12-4,TGTGCCAGCAGCACAGGGGTCCGGGAAAAACTGTTTTTT,CASSTGVREKLFF
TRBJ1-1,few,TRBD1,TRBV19,TGTGCCAGTGGTAACAGGGGGCAGGGCACTGAAGCTTTCTTT,CASGNRGQGTEAFF
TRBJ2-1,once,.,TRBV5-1,TGCGCCAGCAGCTTGGAAGCTGTGGGGGCCAGGGAGCAGTTCTTC,CASSLEAVGAREQFF